This record concerns one T cell receptor (beta chain) sequence. The data belong to a study of blood T cell repertoires in COVID-19. Study as a whole: Acute and convalescent COVID-19 samples came from the United States, Italy and Spain.

Germline V gene lookup returns CDR1 SGHTA and CDR2 FQGNSA. The CDR3 contains 16 residues. Trimming took off 5 bases at V and 0 bases at J, with 11 bases between the two ends. As processed by the authors: Estimated nucleated cell counts came from reference gene primer amplification. Some clones are missing from TCRdb's copy, which holds only in-frame ones; the method was immunoSEQ multiplex PCR. That table is the source of V, J and clone size, and D and trimming were worked out from the DNA. The top ten hold about a fifth of the sample, which has roughly 180,000 clones, 85% to 90% seen once. The sequenced sample consisted of peripheral blood. The TCR comes from a man aged 70 or older with active or convalescent COVID-19. This rearrangement joins TRBV7-2 to TRBJ2-6; D unresolved. CDR3 sequence reads: CASSQSPVSGANVLTF. DNA for the CDR3: TGTGCCAGCAGCCAATCACCGGTCTCTGGGGCCAACGTCCTGACTTTC.